The 21 T cell receptor beta chains presented below share a single source sample, sequenced in a study of blood T cell repertoires in COVID-19. TCRdb's copy holds only in-frame clones and misses some; the assay was immunoSEQ multiplex PCR. The sample lists some 180,000 clones; approximately 89% were seen once. Source material: peripheral blood. The receptors were gathered from an older woman with acute or convalescent COVID-19.

The sample holds one count of this clone. The V gene is TRBV11-2, the J gene TRBJ2-7; 11 bases line up with TRBD2. Germline CDR1 SGHAT, CDR2 FQNNGV. The ends lost 5 bases at V and 11 bases at J; junction bases unmatched: 20. CDR3 size: 17 residues. DNA for the CDR3: TGTGCCAGCAGCCCCTCCGGGACTAGCGGCCTTTTTGGGGGGGAGTACTTC. It specifies CASSPSGTSGLFGGEYF. Full variable domain (rest looked up from reference TRBV11-2 and TRBJ2-7): EAGVAQSPRYKIIEKRQSVAFWCNPISGHATLYWYQQILGQGPKLLIQFQNNGVVDDSQLPKDRFSAERLKGVDSTLKIQPAKLEDSAVYLCASSPSGTSGLFGGEYFGPGTRLTVT.

The CDR3 nucleotides are TGTGCCAGCAGCTCAGGGGGCTCGCAAGAGACCCAGTACTTC. Protein sequence: CASSSGGSQETQYF. The genes are TRBV7-3 and TRBJ2-5; 8 positions match TRBD1. Trimming took 4 bases from V and 2 from J; bases not matched to a gene: 3. Looked up from germline, CDR1 is SGHTA and CDR2 is FQGTGA. The CDR3 sequence is 14 residues long.

CDR3 region: CASSYTGEGKLFF. The DNA of the CDR3 is TGTGCCAGCAGTTACACGGGAGAGGGGAAACTGTTTTTT. V usage is TRBV6-6 and J usage is TRBJ1-4, with a tentative D call TRBD1 (5 bases). Trimming shortened V by 2 bases and J by 11 bases, and 12 bases separated the two germline ends. Germline lookup yields CDR1 MNHNY and CDR2 SVGAGI (reference sequence). This CDR3 is 13 amino acids long.

The gene calls are TRBV28 and TRBJ1-1; TRBD1 is a possible D gene (6 bases). The V and J ends lost 3 bases and 4 bases respectively, with 15 bases between them. The CDR3 runs 15 residues. Germline V CDR1 and CDR2: MDHEN, SYDVKM. The CDR3 DNA sequence: TGTGCCAGCAGTTTGGGGGGGCGCGTTGGCACTGAAGCTTTCTTT. Translation: CASSLGGRVGTEAFF.

The V call is TRBV18, the J call TRBJ2-3, with TRBD1 matching over 8 bases. Germline CDR1 KGHSH, CDR2 LQKENI. The J segment lost 3 bases and the V segment lost 0 bases, leaving 5 bases of the junction unmatched. The CDR3 has 16 residues. The CDR3 DNA sequence: TGTGCCAGCTCACCACCGGGGACAGGTTCGACAGATACGCAGTATTTT. It codes for CASSPPGTGSTDTQYF.

Remarks on this clone: One junction end does not reproduce the germline sequence, and a read error may be involved. This chain connects TRBV19 to TRBJ2-1; weak D call: TRBD2 (6 bases). Germline CDR1 LNHDA, CDR2 SQIVND (reference sequence). The CDR3 loop spans 15 amino acids. CDR3 in DNA: TGTGCCAGTAGCATAGCCGGGAGTGGCTACAATGAGCAGTTCTTC. Protein product: CASSIAGSGYNEQFF.

V gene TRBV6-6 combines with J gene TRBJ1-1; D not certain. This CDR3 spans 12 amino acids. V gave up 6 bases and J gave up 4 bases, with 9 bases separating them. Per germline, CDR1 MNHNY and CDR2 SVGAGI (reference sequence). The CDR3 sequence: CASSVGGTEAFF. In DNA form, the CDR3 reads TGTGCCAGCAGCGTCGGAGGCACTGAAGCTTTCTTT.

This clone was picked up many times. V is TRBV27 and J is TRBJ2-1; D is uncertain. V shed 5 bases and J shed 0 bases, with 14 bases lying between them. Germline V lookup: CDR1 MNHEY, CDR2 SMNVEV (reference sequence). This CDR3 has 16 residues. CDR3 sequence (DNA): TGTGCCAGCAGTCGCCTTTCGGCGGACTCCTACAATGAGCAGTTCTTC. Protein sequence: CASSRLSADSYNEQFF.

J is TRBJ1-2 and V is TRBV2; D is unclear. The length of the CDR3 is 13 residues. The germline gives CDR1 SNHLY, CDR2 FYNNEI. V was trimmed by 5 bases and J by 4 bases, leaving 11 bases between them. As DNA, the CDR3 is TGTGCCAGCAGTCAAGGGCCCCGCTATGGCTACACCTTC. Amino acid sequence: CASSQGPRYGYTF.

This clone was counted a single time. This sequence joins TRBV19 and TRBJ1-6, with 8 nucleotides matching TRBD1. Germline loops: CDR1 LNHDA, CDR2 SQIVND (reference sequence). This CDR3 comprises 17 residues. Losses at the gene ends were 5 bases for V and 0 bases for J; bases not matched to a gene: 6. CDR3 sequence reads: CASSPRTGSSYNSPLHF. In nucleotides, the CDR3 is TGTGCCAGTAGTCCTCGGACAGGGAGCTCCTATAATTCACCCCTCCACTTT.

The chain's CDR3 is CASSPLRVGDTQYF. In nucleotides, the CDR3 is TGTGCCAGCTCACCACTGAGGGTAGGGGATACGCAGTATTTT. The J gene is TRBJ2-3, the V gene TRBV18, with D possibly TRBD2 on 5 matching bases. V lost 1 base and J 6 bases, leaving 11 bases between the germline ends. Germline CDR1 reads KGHSH; CDR2 reads LQKENI. The length of the CDR3 is 14 residues.

This chain joins TRBV6-5 and TRBJ1-1; D might be TRBD1 (5 bases). The CDR3 runs to 14 residues. Per germline, CDR1 MNHEY and CDR2 SVGAGI. V lost 2 bases and J 5 bases, leaving 12 bases between the germline ends. Here the CDR3 DNA reads TGTGCCAGCAGTTACGATGGGGCGCGGACTGAAGCTTTCTTT. Translated, it gives CASSYDGARTEAFF.

The CDR3 DNA follows: TGTGCCAGCAGGGCCCCGGGACTAGGGTTGAGAAATGAGCAGTTCTTC. Protein: CASRAPGLGLRNEQFF. This chain connects TRBV27 to TRBJ2-1; TRBD2 aligns across 8 bases. CDR1 and CDR2 from the germline V gene are MNHEY and SMNVEV (reference sequence). The V segment lost 6 bases and the J segment 7 bases; nucleotides outside the gene matches: 14. This CDR3 is 16 amino acids long.

V and J are TRBV18 and TRBJ1-2, with 9 positions matching TRBD1. V lost 5 bases, J lost 8 bases, and 3 bases stayed unmatched. Germline V CDR1 and CDR2: KGHSH, LQKENI. CDR3 length equals 12 residues. In nucleotides, the CDR3 is TGTGCCAGCTCATGGACAGGGGTCGGCTACACCTTC. Amino acids: CASSWTGVGYTF.

The rearrangement uses TRBV6-2 or TRBV6-3 and TRBJ1-6, with D possibly matching TRBD1 (5 bases). Trimming stripped 0 bases from V and 8 bases from J, with 8 bases between. The CDR3 is made up of 14 amino acids. The V gene's germline CDR1 is MNHEY and CDR2 SVGEGT. The CDR3 loop is CASSYSTRDSPLHF. The CDR3 DNA reads as TGTGCCAGCAGTTACTCAACCAGGGATTCACCCCTCCACTTT.

This sequence joins TRBV9 and TRBJ1-1; 8 nucleotides align to TRBD1. Germline V gene data show CDR1 as SGDLS and CDR2 as YYNGEE. V lost 4 bases and J lost 1; bases outside the gene matches: 9. The CDR3 runs to 16 residues. The CDR3 DNA reads as TGTGCCAGCAGCCCAGATACAGGGGGAAGGAACACTGAAGCTTTCTTT. Translated: CASSPDTGGRNTEAFF. Full variable domain (rest looked up from reference TRBV9 and TRBJ1-1): DSGVTQTPKHLITATGQRVTLRCSPRSGDLSVYWYQQSLDQGLQFLIQYYNGEERAKGNILERFSAQQFPDLHSELNLSSLELGDSALYFCASSPDTGGRNTEAFFGQGTRLTVV.

This clone was counted once. V usage is TRBV2 and J usage is TRBJ2-4, with 11 nucleotides matching TRBD2. Trimming cost V 7 bases and J 6 bases; bases outside gene matches: 2. The germline V gene has CDR1 SNHLY and CDR2 FYNNEI. CDR3 length: 13 amino acids. The CDR3 protein is CASTGTSGNIQYF. The CDR3 nucleotides read TGTGCCAGCACGGGGACTAGCGGAAACATTCAGTACTTC.

This clone has a single count. This chain connects TRBV4-2 to TRBJ2-3; 9 nucleotides align to TRBD1. Germline lookup yields CDR1 LGHNA and CDR2 YNFKEQ. J gave up 6 bases and V 4 bases, and 14 bases lay outside the gene matches. This CDR3 is built from 17 residues. The CDR3 sequence is CASSRNRGRIPHDTQYF. CDR3 bases: TGTGCCAGCAGCCGTAACAGGGGGCGAATTCCGCACGATACGCAGTATTTT.

The CDR3 DNA follows: TGCGCCAGCAGCTCGGCGGGACAGTCCAATCAGCCCCAGCATTTT. Translated, it gives CASSSAGQSNQPQHF. The chain uses TRBV5-1 and TRBJ1-5; 7 bases agree with TRBD1. The germline CDR1 and CDR2 sequences are SGHRS and YFSETQ. This CDR3 comprises 15 residues. The V segment lost 3 bases and the J segment 3 bases; nucleotides outside the gene matches: 6. The whole variable domain, remainder taken from reference TRBV5-1 and TRBJ1-5, is KAGVTQTPRYLIKTRGQQVTLSCSPISGHRSVSWYQQTPGQGLQFLFEYFSETQRNKGNFPGRFSGRQFSNSRSEMNVSTLELGDSALYLCASSSAGQSNQPQHFGDGTRLSIL.

The chain has TRBV11-1 and TRBJ1-1; D uncertain. From germline, CDR1 is SGHAT and CDR2 FQDESV (reference sequence). V dropped 2 bases and J dropped 2 bases, with 15 bases sitting between them. The CDR3 is 16 residues long. The CDR3: CASSLNRRQRNTEAFF. CDR3 DNA sequence: TGTGCCAGCAGCTTAAACCGAAGGCAGCGAAACACTGAAGCTTTCTTT.

J is TRBJ1-5 and V is TRBV27, with D possibly matching TRBD1 (6 bases). V was clipped by 2 bases and J by 7 bases, with 12 bases between them. The CDR3 is 14 amino acids. CDR1 is MNHEY and CDR2 is SMNVEV in the germline V gene (reference sequence). The CDR3 nucleotides are TGTGCCAGCAGTTTAGTACCTGGACAGCAGCCCCAGCATTTT. Translated, it gives CASSLVPGQQPQHF.